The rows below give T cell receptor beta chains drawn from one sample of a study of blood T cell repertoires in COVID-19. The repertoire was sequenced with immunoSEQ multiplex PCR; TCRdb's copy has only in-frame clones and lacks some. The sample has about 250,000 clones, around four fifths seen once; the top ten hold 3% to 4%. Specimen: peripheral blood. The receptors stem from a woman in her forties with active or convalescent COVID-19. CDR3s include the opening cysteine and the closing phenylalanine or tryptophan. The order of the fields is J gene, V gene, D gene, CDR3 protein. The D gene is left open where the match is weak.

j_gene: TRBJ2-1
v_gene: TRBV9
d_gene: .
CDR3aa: CASSPIGTPFRLYNEQFF

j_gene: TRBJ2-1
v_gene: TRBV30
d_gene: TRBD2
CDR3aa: CAWSVGGGYNEQFF

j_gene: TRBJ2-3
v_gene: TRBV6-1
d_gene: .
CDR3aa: CASSVLVLEVTDTQYF

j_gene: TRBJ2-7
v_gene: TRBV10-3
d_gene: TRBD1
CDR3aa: CAIRRSGTGYSEQYF

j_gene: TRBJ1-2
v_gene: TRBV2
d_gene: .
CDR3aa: CASTSRVNYGYTF

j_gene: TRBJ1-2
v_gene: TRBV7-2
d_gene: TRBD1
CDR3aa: CASSLSGHPGQGARGYTF

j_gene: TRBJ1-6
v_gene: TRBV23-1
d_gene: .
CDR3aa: CASRPSSYNSPLHF

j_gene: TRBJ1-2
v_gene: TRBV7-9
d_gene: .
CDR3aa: CASSLEDRRANYGYTF

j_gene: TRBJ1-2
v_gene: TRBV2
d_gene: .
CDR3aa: CASSPLGGRYGYTF

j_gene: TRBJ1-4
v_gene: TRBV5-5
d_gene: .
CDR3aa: CASRLFGEEKLFF

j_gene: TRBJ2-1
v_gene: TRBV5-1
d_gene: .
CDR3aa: CASSADSGSYNEQFF

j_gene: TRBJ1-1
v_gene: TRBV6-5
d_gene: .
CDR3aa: CASSYSWGGGSEAFF

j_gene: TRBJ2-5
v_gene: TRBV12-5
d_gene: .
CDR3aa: CASGLGGEETQYF

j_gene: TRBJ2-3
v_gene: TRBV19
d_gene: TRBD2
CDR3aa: CASSPSRGGGAADTQYF

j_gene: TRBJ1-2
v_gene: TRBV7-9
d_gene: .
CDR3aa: CASSLARTGNYGYTF

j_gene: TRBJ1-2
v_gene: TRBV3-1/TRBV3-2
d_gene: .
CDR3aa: CASSRPRGRGYTF

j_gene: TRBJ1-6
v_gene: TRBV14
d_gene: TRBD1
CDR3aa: CASSQETGSSPLHF

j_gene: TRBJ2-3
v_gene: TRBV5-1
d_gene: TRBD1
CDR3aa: CASSLFRQLGTDSTDTQYF

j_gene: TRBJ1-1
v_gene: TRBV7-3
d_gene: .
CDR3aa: CASSKNRGVTEAFF

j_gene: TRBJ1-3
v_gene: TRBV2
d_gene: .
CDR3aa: CASSEIRGSGNTIYF

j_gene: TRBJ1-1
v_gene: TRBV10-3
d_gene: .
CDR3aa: CATTTQGFGTEAFF

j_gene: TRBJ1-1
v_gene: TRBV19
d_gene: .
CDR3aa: CASSIQEGTEAFF

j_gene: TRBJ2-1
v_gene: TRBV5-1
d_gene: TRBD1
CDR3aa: CASSLGGQGLNEQFF

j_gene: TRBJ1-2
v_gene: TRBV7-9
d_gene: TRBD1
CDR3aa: CASTFEMTGNGYTF

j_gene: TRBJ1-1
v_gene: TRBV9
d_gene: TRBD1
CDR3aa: CASSPGQGISTEAFF

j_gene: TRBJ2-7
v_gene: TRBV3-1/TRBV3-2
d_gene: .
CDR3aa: CASSQEVRGYSYEQYF

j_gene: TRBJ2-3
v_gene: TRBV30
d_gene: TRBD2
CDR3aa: CAWRASGDTDTQYF

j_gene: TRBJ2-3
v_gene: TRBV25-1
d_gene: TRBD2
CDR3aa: CASSELGGGTSTDTQYF

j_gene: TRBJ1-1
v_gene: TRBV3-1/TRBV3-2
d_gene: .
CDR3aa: CASSPVVSVEDTEAFF